Listed below are T cell receptor beta chains from one sample, sequenced in a study of regulatory T cells in long-lasting Graves disease. Using its own MiXCR run on the multiplex PCR reads, TCRdb lists one record per CDR3 protein. The sample holds hundreds of thousands of distinct CDR3 sequences, about 15% seen once. This sample was shared with a second study, whose subject was T cells in Graves' hyperthyroidism and ophthalmopathy.

The sequences come from peripheral blood mononuclear cells (PBMCs), collected at new diagnosis, from a patient treated with antithyroid drugs. Receptor source: a middle-aged woman with Graves disease. CDR3s include the opening cysteine and the closing phenylalanine or tryptophan. Expanded clones are given a class, and other clones once, few, many or no size at all.

j_gene: TRBJ2-2
abundance: many
v_gene: TRBV7-3
CDR3aa: CASSFDRGTGELFF

j_gene: TRBJ2-1
abundance: many
v_gene: TRBV6-5
CDR3aa: CASSSTGTSGISRAYNEQFF

j_gene: TRBJ2-4
abundance: few
v_gene: TRBV28
CDR3aa: CASSLGQGIAKNIQYF

j_gene: TRBJ2-5
abundance: many
v_gene: TRBV11-2
CDR3aa: CASSPDVRKETQYF

j_gene: TRBJ2-1
abundance: many
v_gene: TRBV7-2
CDR3aa: CASTLGVGTKNNEQFF

j_gene: TRBJ1-2
abundance: few
v_gene: TRBV25-1
CDR3aa: CASSEYGDLGQGNYGYTF

j_gene: TRBJ2-1
abundance: many
v_gene: TRBV11-3
CDR3aa: CASSLSLAGETNEQFF

j_gene: TRBJ2-7
abundance: many
v_gene: TRBV5-1
CDR3aa: CASSSAWGLSGSYEQYF

j_gene: TRBJ2-1
abundance: once
v_gene: TRBV7-2
CDR3aa: CASSLRREGYNEQFF

j_gene: TRBJ2-2
abundance: -
v_gene: TRBV19
CDR3aa: CASSPGQGTGELFF

j_gene: TRBJ1-5
abundance: -
v_gene: TRBV19
CDR3aa: CASRPRDRNQPQHF

j_gene: TRBJ1-3
abundance: many
v_gene: TRBV2
CDR3aa: CASSSKGGALVYF

j_gene: TRBJ2-1
abundance: many
v_gene: TRBV28
CDR3aa: CASSFGGGGPNEQFF

j_gene: TRBJ2-3
abundance: many
v_gene: TRBV11-3
CDR3aa: CASSSRGSSSDTQYF

j_gene: TRBJ1-6
abundance: many
v_gene: TRBV7-2
CDR3aa: CASSPSAGIGSPLHF

j_gene: TRBJ1-1
abundance: -
v_gene: TRBV29-1
CDR3aa: CSVDPRVVAFF

j_gene: TRBJ2-1
abundance: few
v_gene: TRBV7-3
CDR3aa: CASSLSGAGNEQFF

j_gene: TRBJ2-7
abundance: -
v_gene: TRBV20-1
CDR3aa: CSASAQTYEQYF

j_gene: TRBJ2-7
abundance: -
v_gene: TRBV5-1
CDR3aa: CASTSSGGGYEQYF

j_gene: TRBJ1-4
abundance: many
v_gene: TRBV28
CDR3aa: CASIVAPGTQNEKLFF

j_gene: TRBJ1-4
abundance: many
v_gene: TRBV28
CDR3aa: CASSRSEKLFF

j_gene: TRBJ2-1
abundance: many
v_gene: TRBV19
CDR3aa: CASGTHAHNNEQFF

j_gene: TRBJ2-7
abundance: many
v_gene: TRBV28
CDR3aa: CASSRDMSYEQYF

j_gene: TRBJ2-1
abundance: -
v_gene: TRBV20-1
CDR3aa: CSARGSGRAGSINEQFF